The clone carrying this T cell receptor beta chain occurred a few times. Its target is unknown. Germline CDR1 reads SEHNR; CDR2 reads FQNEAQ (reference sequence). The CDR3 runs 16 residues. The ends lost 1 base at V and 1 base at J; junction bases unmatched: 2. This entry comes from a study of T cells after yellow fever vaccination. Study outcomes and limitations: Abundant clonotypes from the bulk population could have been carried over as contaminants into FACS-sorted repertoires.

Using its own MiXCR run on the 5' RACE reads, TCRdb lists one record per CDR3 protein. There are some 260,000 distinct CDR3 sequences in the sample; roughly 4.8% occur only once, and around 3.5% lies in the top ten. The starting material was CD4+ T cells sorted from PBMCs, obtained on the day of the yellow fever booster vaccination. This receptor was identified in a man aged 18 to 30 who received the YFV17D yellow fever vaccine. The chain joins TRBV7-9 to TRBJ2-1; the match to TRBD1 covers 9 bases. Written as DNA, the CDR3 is TGTGCCAGCAGCTTAGAGGACAGGGGATCCTACAATGAGCAGTTCTTC. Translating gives CASSLEDRGSYNEQFF.